This T cell receptor beta chain was documented in a study of immunodeficiency (dated by TCRdb to 2018 to 2020). With regard to the full study: The repertoires were analyzed to search for VDJ recombination defects and oligoclonality. Paper-wide results and their limitations: Entropy comparisons showed n=3 (open circles) for patients versus healthy controls; a thymic development effect was only suggested as possible. Based on top-100 and total clonotype frequencies, severe oligoclonality showed up in patient CD8+ T cells, whereas patient CD4+ T cells did not show severe oligoclonality. Between patients and controls, productive entropy and V-J pairing of CD4+ T cells looked similar.

Worth noting for this clone: Its antigen remains unidentified. Base qualities are not recorded, but no much larger clone differs from it by a single base.

Genomic DNA was extracted using the QIAamp DNA Blood Mini Kit and was submitted for immunoSEQ repertoire analysis. A standard quantity of genomic DNA template was used for amplification of CDR3 regions by multiplex PCR. The PCR products underwent sequencing on an Illumina platform. Per the source publication's procedure: Sequences were mapped to a reference, using V, D and J gene definitions from IMGT. A nearest-neighbor clustering algorithm merged closely related sequences to remove PCR and sequencing errors. V, D and J usage in productive unique and total sequences was analyzed using ImmunoSEQ Analyzer tools and R version 3.6.1. TCRdb provides this immuneACCESS table in a form limited to in-frame rearrangements. Some clones are lacking; in checked studies, under half of them reflect an unresolved V gene, and why the rest are absent is not known. V and J calls and clone size follow that table, whereas D and trimming were derived from the DNA. The sample table shows roughly 1,400 clones, and around 96% are seen once. The top ten hold 0.9% to 1.5% of the sample.

Sequences LGHNA (CDR1) and YNFKEQ (CDR2) are obtained from the germline V gene. The V end loses 1 base and the J end loses 3 bases, and a stretch of 12 bases separates them. Spanning cysteine to phenylalanine, the CDR3 consists of 15 amino acids. Only the CDR3 DNA is retained, 45 bases long and in frame from the first base. CD3+CD4+ T cells were sorted from fresh PBMCs before TCR sequencing. The receptor was derived from a girl aged 2 to 9. Sequenced input: CD4+ T cells from blood. The chain is made from TRBV4-2 and TRBJ1-2; the D gene assignment is ambiguous. The encoded CDR3 is CASSQGDDLDYGYTF. The DNA sequence follows: TGTGCCAGCAGCCAAGGGGATGATCTGGACTATGGCTACACCTTC.